The 10 T cell receptor beta chains in this list originate from one sample, sequenced in a study of cytomegalovirus exposure and HLA in healthy donors. Sequencing used immunoSEQ multiplex PCR; TCRdb keeps in-frame clones, though not all of them. The sample gives approximately 170,000 clones, less than 85% of which show up once; 16% is in the top ten. The sequencing sample was made of PBMCs. Receptor source: a man aged 18 to 29 in good health and CMV-seropositive.

A few counts support this clone. This chain's CDR3 is CASTMTGVGSPLHF. The CDR3 bases are TGTGCCAGCACTATGACAGGGGTAGGGTCACCCCTCCACTTT. The V and J genes are TRBV6-1 and TRBJ1-6, with 8 positions matching TRBD1. Trimming cost V 7 bases and J 10 bases; bases outside gene matches: 9. CDR1 and CDR2 (germline): MNHNS, SASEGT. The CDR3 spans 14 residues.

The chain recombines TRBV5-4 with TRBJ1-2, with 10 bases lining up with TRBD1. Germline V gives CDR1 SGHNT, CDR2 YYREEE (reference sequence). The CDR3 covers 17 residues. The J segment lost 7 bases and the V segment lost 1 base, leaving 13 bases of the junction unmatched. The DNA for the CDR3 is TGTGCCAGCAGCTTGCCTAGGGACAGGGGCGCAAGTCTTGGCTACACCTTC. Translating it yields CASSLPRDRGASLGYTF.

The chain recombines TRBV4-1 with TRBJ2-7; D gene uncertain. Trimming stripped 1 base from V and 8 bases from J, with 12 bases between. CDR3 length: 13 residues. Germline CDR1 is MGHRA and CDR2 is YSYEKL. CDR3 protein: CASSQGVTEKQYF. The CDR3 DNA follows: TGCGCCAGCAGCCAAGGGGTGACGGAGAAGCAGTACTTC.

The chain recombines TRBV9 with TRBJ2-7; maybe TRBD2 (6 bases). CDR3 length: 15 amino acids. The V end lost 0 bases, the J end lost 3 bases, and 13 bases lay between the germline ends. Germline values: CDR1 SGDLS, CDR2 YYNGEE. The CDR3 here is CASSVGGGEYYEQYF. CDR3 nucleotides: TGTGCCAGCAGCGTAGGAGGAGGGGAATACTACGAGCAGTACTTC.

The V gene is TRBV5-1, the J gene TRBJ1-1; 9 nucleotides agree with TRBD1. J lost 1 base, V lost 3 bases, and 1 base had no gene match. CDR3 length: 14 amino acids. Germline-derived CDR1 and CDR2 are SGHRS and YFSETQ. The CDR3 spells CASSWGQGNTEAFF. CDR3 DNA sequence: TGCGCCAGCAGCTGGGGACAGGGGAACACTGAAGCTTTCTTT.

This chain connects TRBV30 to TRBJ2-3, with 8 bases identical to TRBD2. This CDR3 region has 13 residues. Germline V lookup: CDR1 GTSNPN, CDR2 SVGIG (reference sequence). V dropped 2 bases and J dropped 5; count of bases not matched to a gene: 3. CDR3 residues: CAWSPLAGDTQYF. Here the CDR3 DNA reads TGTGCCTGGAGTCCTCTAGCGGGAGATACGCAGTATTTT. Based on the CDR3 plus reference TRBV30 and TRBJ2-3, the full variable domain is SQTIHQWPATLVQPVGSPLSLECTVEGTSNPNLYWYRQAAGRGLQLLFYSVGIGQISSEVPQNLSASRPQDRQFILSSKKLLLSDSGFYLCAWSPLAGDTQYFGPGTRLTVL.

The CDR3, as DNA: TGTGCCAGCAGCCAAGTACTACAGGGGGCCGAAGCTTTCTTT. Amino acids: CASSQVLQGAEAFF. V is TRBV4-2 and J is TRBJ1-1, with 9 bases matching TRBD1. Trimming cost V 1 base and J 8 bases; bases outside gene matches: 5. This CDR3 has 14 residues. Germline V gene sequence: CDR1 LGHNA, CDR2 YNFKEQ.

The chain joins TRBV5-1 to TRBJ2-1; TRBD2 agrees at 9 bases. Germline lookup yields CDR1 SGHRS and CDR2 YFSETQ. CDR3 size: 14 residues. The junction had 8 bases not matched to a gene; V was cut back by 6 bases and J by 7 bases. Written as DNA, the CDR3 is TGCGCCAGCATGGGGGGACTAGCTGTGAATGAGCAGTTCTTC. Its translation: CASMGGLAVNEQFF.

The chain carries TRBV5-1 and TRBJ2-3; the D gene is possibly TRBD1 (6 bases). V lost 7 bases and J lost 0, with 15 bases in between. From germline, CDR1 is SGHRS and CDR2 YFSETQ. The CDR3 covers 15 residues. The CDR3 sequence: CASRPDSTSTDTQYF. The DNA of the CDR3 is TGCGCCAGCCGGCCGGACAGCACGAGCACAGATACGCAGTATTTT.

This clone has a handful of counts. The V gene is TRBV2, the J gene TRBJ1-2; a weak D match, TRBD1 (6 bases). The V gene's germline CDR1 is SNHLY and CDR2 FYNNEI. The CDR3 is 12 amino acids. V lost 6 bases, J lost 4 bases, and 9 bases lay in between. CDR3 in amino acids: CASRTGLYGYTF. The DNA for the CDR3 is TGTGCCAGCAGGACAGGCCTCTATGGCTACACCTTC.